A selection of T cell receptor beta chains follows, all from one sample in a study of a mutant IDH1 vaccine in newly diagnosed glioma. Clones were read by immunoSEQ multiplex PCR, and TCRdb kept only the in-frame ones, dropping some. The sample carries tens of thousands of clones, roughly four fifths recorded once. The sample here was PBMCs, taken from a glioma patient treated with radiotherapy, temozolomide or both. These receptors were taken from a woman in her 50s with glioma. CDR3s include the opening cysteine and the closing phenylalanine or tryptophan. Each record gives: clone size, D gene, V gene, J gene, CDR3 protein, CDR3 DNA. A D gene is named only where the DNA matches it firmly. The size of a clone is reported for some rows only, either as once, few or many, or as a class for expanded clones.

>NA|TRBD1|TRBV7-2|TRBJ2-7
CASSLVVGTGGEQYF
TGTGCCAGCAGCTTAGTAGTAGGGACAGGGGGCGAGCAGTACTTC
>NA|NA|TRBV2|TRBJ1-1
CASSEWAEAFF
TGTGCCAGCAGTGAATGGGCTGAAGCTTTCTTT
>NA|TRBD1|TRBV5-6|TRBJ2-7
CASSSTGDSNYEQYF
TGTGCCAGCAGTTCTACAGGGGATTCTAACTACGAGCAGTACTTC
>once|TRBD1|TRBV5-1|TRBJ2-1
CASSEGQYNEQFF
TGCGCCAGCAGCGAGGGACAGTACAATGAGCAGTTCTTC
>once|NA|TRBV19|TRBJ2-5
CASSMLGGSETQYF
TGTGCCAGTAGTATGTTAGGGGGTTCAGAGACCCAGTACTTC
>NA|NA|TRBV10-3|TRBJ1-5
CATNRGGTDNQPQHF
TGTGCCACCAACCGGGGCGGGACGGACAATCAGCCCCAGCATTTT
>NA|TRBD1|TRBV27|TRBJ1-2
CASSTWLTGDYGYTF
TGTGCCAGCAGTACGTGGCTGACAGGGGATTATGGCTACACCTTC
>NA|NA|TRBV27|TRBJ1-6
CASSLSPGHLSSYNSPLHF
TGTGCCAGCAGTTTGTCTCCGGGACACCTTAGCTCCTATAATTCACCCCTCCACTTT
>once|NA|TRBV5-4|TRBJ2-5
CASRQGWEQETQYF
TGTGCCAGCAGGCAGGGTTGGGAGCAAGAGACCCAGTACTTC
>NA|TRBD2|TRBV19|TRBJ2-7
CASSRTIISGAYEQYF
TGTGCCAGTAGTCGAACCATCATCAGCGGGGCCTACGAGCAGTACTTC
>NA|NA|TRBV5-1|TRBJ2-7
CASSLEGRGSYEQYF
TGCGCCAGCAGCTTGGAGGGTAGGGGCTCCTACGAGCAGTACTTC
>NA|TRBD2|TRBV10-1|TRBJ2-1
CASSESASGGTSYNEQFF
TGCGCCAGCAGTGAGTCTGCTAGCGGGGGGACCTCCTACAATGAGCAGTTCTTC
>few|NA|TRBV28|TRBJ1-6
CASSLQDSPLHF
TGTGCCAGCAGTTTACAGGATTCACCCCTCCACTTT
>NA|TRBD1|TRBV5-6|TRBJ1-1
CASSSAGTGTTEAFF
TGTGCCAGCAGCTCTGCCGGGACAGGGACCACTGAAGCTTTCTTT
>NA|NA|TRBV7-3|TRBJ2-1
CASSLQGSEQFF
TGTGCCAGCAGCTTGCAGGGCAGTGAGCAGTTCTTC
>NA|NA|TRBV5-1|TRBJ1-1
CASSPNPQGYTEAFF
TGCGCCAGCAGCCCCAACCCCCAGGGGTACACTGAAGCTTTCTTT
>NA|TRBD1|TRBV5-1|TRBJ1-1
CASSRQGEAGTEAFF
TGCGCCAGCAGTAGACAGGGCGAGGCGGGCACTGAAGCTTTCTTT
>NA|NA|TRBV6-1|TRBJ1-5
CASSIEAGGNQPQHF
TGTGCCAGCAGCATAGAGGCGGGGGGCAATCAGCCCCAGCATTTT